The rows below give T cell receptor beta chains drawn from one sample of a study of blood T cell repertoires in COVID-19. TCRdb keeps only in-frame clones here, not all; method: immunoSEQ multiplex PCR. The repertoire has about 90,000 clones, approximately 78% of them found once; the top ten carry about 13%. Sequenced material: peripheral blood. These receptors were obtained from a human donor in a cohort sampled during active COVID-19. Each CDR3 is given with its conserved first and last residue. D genes are given only for firm matches. Size is omitted from some rows. Given values are once, few, many or a class for expanded clones.

CDR3: CASSSGGASFNEQFF
DNA: TGTGCCAGCAGCTCCGGGGGAGCTAGTTTTAATGAGCAGTTCTTC
J: TRBJ2-1
size: once
D: .
V: TRBV5-4

CDR3: CAWSARFLGEQFF
DNA: TGTGCCTGGAGTGCCAGGTTTCTGGGTGAGCAGTTCTTC
J: TRBJ2-1
size: .
D: .
V: TRBV30

CDR3: CASSESETQYF
DNA: TGTGCCAGCAGTGAATCGGAGACCCAGTACTTC
J: TRBJ2-5
size: few
D: .
V: TRBV6-4

CDR3: CASSPPGGVTEAFF
DNA: TGTGCCAGCTCACCCCCCGGGGGGGTCACTGAAGCTTTCTTT
J: TRBJ1-1
size: .
D: .
V: TRBV18

CDR3: CASSVMTPTDTQYF
DNA: TGTGCCAGCAGCGTAATGACTCCCACAGATACGCAGTATTTT
J: TRBJ2-3
size: .
D: .
V: TRBV9

CDR3: CASSFLAGGPSQYF
DNA: TGTGCCAGCAGTTTCCTAGCGGGGGGGCCCTCCCAGTACTTC
J: TRBJ2-5
size: once
D: TRBD2
V: TRBV3-1/TRBV3-2

CDR3: CASSDQGGYYGYTF
DNA: TGTGCCAGCAGTGATCAGGGAGGGTATTATGGCTACACCTTC
J: TRBJ1-2
size: .
D: .
V: TRBV2

CDR3: CASSPGQLNTGELFF
DNA: TGCGCCAGCAGCCCGGGACAGCTGAACACCGGGGAGCTGTTTTTT
J: TRBJ2-2
size: .
D: TRBD1
V: TRBV5-1

CDR3: CSVSATQGALNYGYTF
DNA: TGCAGCGTAAGCGCTACTCAGGGGGCGCTAAACTATGGCTACACCTTC
J: TRBJ1-2
size: .
D: TRBD1
V: TRBV29-1

CDR3: CASSVGGASSYNEQFF
DNA: TGTGCCAGCAGCGTCGGAGGAGCTAGCTCCTACAATGAGCAGTTCTTC
J: TRBJ2-1
size: .
D: .
V: TRBV9

CDR3: CASSGTNQPQHF
DNA: TGTGCCAGCAGTGGGACAAATCAGCCCCAGCATTTT
J: TRBJ1-5
size: .
D: .
V: TRBV6-2/TRBV6-3

CDR3: CATSDFPRDTQYF
DNA: TGTGCCACCAGTGATTTCCCGCGTGATACGCAGTATTTT
J: TRBJ2-3
size: .
D: .
V: TRBV24-1

CDR3: CAWTRTVGVGYEQFF
DNA: TGTGCCTGGACCCGGACCGTCGGGGTAGGCTATGAGCAGTTCTTC
J: TRBJ2-1
size: .
D: .
V: TRBV30

CDR3: CASSLLPTGGDTEAFF
DNA: TGCGCCAGCAGCCTTCTGCCTACAGGGGGGGACACTGAAGCTTTCTTT
J: TRBJ1-1
size: .
D: TRBD1
V: TRBV5-1

CDR3: CAWSVGQAGNEKLFF
DNA: TGTGCCTGGAGTGTCGGACAGGCGGGGAATGAAAAACTGTTTTTT
J: TRBJ1-4
size: .
D: TRBD1
V: TRBV30

CDR3: CAVSGGGYEQYF
DNA: TGTGCCGTCTCGGGAGGGGGGTACGAGCAGTACTTC
J: TRBJ2-7
size: medium-sized
D: TRBD2
V: TRBV30

CDR3: CASSPTGWNQPQHF
DNA: TGTGCCAGCAGCCCGACAGGGTGGAATCAGCCCCAGCATTTT
J: TRBJ1-5
size: .
D: TRBD1
V: TRBV6-5

CDR3: CASSGGQGTYNEQFF
DNA: TGTGCCAGCAGCGGGGGACAGGGAACCTACAATGAGCAGTTCTTC
J: TRBJ2-1
size: .
D: TRBD1
V: TRBV7-9